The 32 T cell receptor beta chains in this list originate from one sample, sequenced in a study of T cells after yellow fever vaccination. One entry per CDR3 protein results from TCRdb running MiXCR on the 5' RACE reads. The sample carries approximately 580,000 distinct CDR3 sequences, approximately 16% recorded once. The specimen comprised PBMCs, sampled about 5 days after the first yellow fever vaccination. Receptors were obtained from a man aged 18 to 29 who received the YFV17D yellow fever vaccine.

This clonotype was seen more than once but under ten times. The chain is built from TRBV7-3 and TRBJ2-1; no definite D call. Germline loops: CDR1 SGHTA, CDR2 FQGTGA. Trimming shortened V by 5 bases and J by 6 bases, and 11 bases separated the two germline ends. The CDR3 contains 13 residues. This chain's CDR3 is CASSPRTANEQFF. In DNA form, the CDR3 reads TGTGCCAGCAGCCCTCGGACGGCCAATGAGCAGTTCTTC.

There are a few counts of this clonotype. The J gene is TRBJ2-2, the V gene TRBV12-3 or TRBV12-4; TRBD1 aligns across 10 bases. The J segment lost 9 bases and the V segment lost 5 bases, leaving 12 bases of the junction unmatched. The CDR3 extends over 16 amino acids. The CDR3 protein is CASSPRDRGKHRELFF. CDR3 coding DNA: TGTGCCAGCAGTCCCCGGGACAGGGGAAAACACCGGGAGCTGTTTTTT.

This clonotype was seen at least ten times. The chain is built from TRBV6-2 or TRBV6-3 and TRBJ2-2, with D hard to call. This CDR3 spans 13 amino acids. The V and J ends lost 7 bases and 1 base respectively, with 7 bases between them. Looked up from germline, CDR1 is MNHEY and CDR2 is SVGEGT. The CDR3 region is CASKGWNTGELFF. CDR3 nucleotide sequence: TGTGCCAGCAAGGGATGGAACACCGGGGAGCTGTTTTTT.

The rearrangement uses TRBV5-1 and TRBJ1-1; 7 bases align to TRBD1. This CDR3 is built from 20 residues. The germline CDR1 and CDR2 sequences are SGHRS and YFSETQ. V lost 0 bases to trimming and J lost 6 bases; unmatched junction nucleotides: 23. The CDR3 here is CASSLGGGGSLVFRISEAFF. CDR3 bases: TGCGCCAGCAGCTTGGGAGGAGGGGGCTCTCTTGTGTTTAGAATCTCTGAAGCTTTCTTT.

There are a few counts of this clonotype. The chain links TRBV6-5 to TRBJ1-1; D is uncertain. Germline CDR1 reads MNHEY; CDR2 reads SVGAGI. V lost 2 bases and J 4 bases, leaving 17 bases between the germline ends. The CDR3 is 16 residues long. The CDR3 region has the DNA TGTGCCAGCAGTTACCCCGGAGGGAGTCTGGGCACTGAAGCTTTCTTT. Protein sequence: CASSYPGGSLGTEAFF.

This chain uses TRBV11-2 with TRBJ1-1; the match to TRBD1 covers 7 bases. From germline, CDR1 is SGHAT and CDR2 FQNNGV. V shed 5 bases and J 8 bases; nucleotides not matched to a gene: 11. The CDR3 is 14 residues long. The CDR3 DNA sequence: TGTGCCAGCAGCCCTCCGGGACAGACAACAGAAGCTTTCTTT. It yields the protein CASSPPGQTTEAFF.

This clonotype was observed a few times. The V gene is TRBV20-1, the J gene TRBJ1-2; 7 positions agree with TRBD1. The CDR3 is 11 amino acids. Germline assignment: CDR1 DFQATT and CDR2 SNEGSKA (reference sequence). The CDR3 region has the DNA TGCAGCGGAAAGGGGGCGCCTGGCTACACCTTC. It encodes CSGKGAPGYTF.

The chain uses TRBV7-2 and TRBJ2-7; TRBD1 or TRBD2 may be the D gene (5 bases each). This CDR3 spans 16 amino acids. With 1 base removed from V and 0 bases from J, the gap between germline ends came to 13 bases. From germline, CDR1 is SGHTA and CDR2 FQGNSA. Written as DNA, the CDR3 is TGTGCCAGCAGCTTAGTGGTCGGGACGTCCTCCTACGAGCAGTACTTC. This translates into CASSLVVGTSSYEQYF.

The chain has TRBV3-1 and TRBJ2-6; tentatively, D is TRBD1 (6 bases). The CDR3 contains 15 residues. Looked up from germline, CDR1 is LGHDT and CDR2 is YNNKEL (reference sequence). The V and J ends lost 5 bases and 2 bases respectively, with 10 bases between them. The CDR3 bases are TGTGCCAGCAGCAGGGGGAGACCTGGGGCCAACGTCCTGACTTTC. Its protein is CASSRGRPGANVLTF.

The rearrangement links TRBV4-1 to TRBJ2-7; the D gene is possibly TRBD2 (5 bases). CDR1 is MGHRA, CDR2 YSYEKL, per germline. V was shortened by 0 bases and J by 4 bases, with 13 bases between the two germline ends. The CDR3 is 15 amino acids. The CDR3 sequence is CASSQDPRGKYEQYF. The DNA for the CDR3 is TGCGCCAGCAGCCAAGATCCTCGGGGTAAATACGAGCAGTACTTC.

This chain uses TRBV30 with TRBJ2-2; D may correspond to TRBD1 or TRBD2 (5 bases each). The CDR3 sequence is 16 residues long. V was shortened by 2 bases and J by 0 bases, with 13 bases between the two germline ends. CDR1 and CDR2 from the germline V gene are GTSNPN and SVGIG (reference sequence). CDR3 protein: CAWSRGSFANTGELFF. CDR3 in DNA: TGTGCCTGGAGTCGGGGCAGCTTCGCGAACACCGGGGAGCTGTTTTTT.

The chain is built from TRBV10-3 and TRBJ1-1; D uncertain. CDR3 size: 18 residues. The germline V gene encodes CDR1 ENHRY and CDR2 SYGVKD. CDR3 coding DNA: TGTACCCTCAGTTTGACCGCGGCAACTAGGGCTAGGGACACTGAAGCTTTCTTT. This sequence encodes CTLSLTAATRARDTEAFF.

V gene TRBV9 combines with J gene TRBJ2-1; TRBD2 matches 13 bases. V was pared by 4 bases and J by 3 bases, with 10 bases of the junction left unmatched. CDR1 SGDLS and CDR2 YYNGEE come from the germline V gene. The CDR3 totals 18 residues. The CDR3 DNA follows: TGTGCCAGCAGCAAGACTAGCGGGGGGCCAGGAGGCTACAATGAGCAGTTCTTC. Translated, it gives CASSKTSGGPGGYNEQFF. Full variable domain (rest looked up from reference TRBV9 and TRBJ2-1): DSGVTQTPKHLITATGQRVTLRCSPRSGDLSVYWYQQSLDQGLQFLIQYYNGEERAKGNILERFSAQQFPDLHSELNLSSLELGDSALYFCASSKTSGGPGGYNEQFFGPGTRLTVL.

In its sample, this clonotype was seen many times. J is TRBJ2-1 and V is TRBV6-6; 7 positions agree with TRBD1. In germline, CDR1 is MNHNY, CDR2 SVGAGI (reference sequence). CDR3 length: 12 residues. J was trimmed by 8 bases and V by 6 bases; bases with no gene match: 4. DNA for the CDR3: TGTGCCAGCAGACAGGGGTACGATGAGCAGTTCTTC. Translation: CASRQGYDEQFF.

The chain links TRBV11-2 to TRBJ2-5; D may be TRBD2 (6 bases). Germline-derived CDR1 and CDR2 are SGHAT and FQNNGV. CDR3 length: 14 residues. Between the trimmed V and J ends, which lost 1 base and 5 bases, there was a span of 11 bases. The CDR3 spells CASSLVGGSETQYF. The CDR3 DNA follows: TGTGCCAGCAGCTTAGTTGGGGGGTCGGAGACCCAGTACTTC.

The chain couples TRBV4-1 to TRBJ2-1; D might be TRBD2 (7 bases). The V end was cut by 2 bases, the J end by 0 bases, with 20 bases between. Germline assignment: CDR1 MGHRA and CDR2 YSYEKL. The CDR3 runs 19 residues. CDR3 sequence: CASSQKGDYRFSSYNEQFF. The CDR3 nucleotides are TGCGCCAGCAGCCAAAAGGGGGACTACAGGTTCAGCTCCTACAATGAGCAGTTCTTC.

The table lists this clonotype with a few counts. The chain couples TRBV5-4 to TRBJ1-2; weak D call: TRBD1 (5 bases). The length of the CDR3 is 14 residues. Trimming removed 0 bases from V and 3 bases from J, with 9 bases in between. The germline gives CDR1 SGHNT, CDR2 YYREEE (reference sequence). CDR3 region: CASSLVGEDYGYTF. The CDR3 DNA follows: TGTGCCAGCAGCTTGGTGGGGGAGGACTATGGCTACACCTTC.

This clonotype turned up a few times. CDR3 sequence (DNA): TGTGCCAGCAGCTTAGATGGGTGGGAGAAGTCAGGCAATGAGCAGTTCTTC. As protein: CASSLDGWEKSGNEQFF. V is TRBV11-2 and J is TRBJ2-1, with TRBD2 as a possible D gene (5 bases). CDR3 length: 17 residues. Germline CDR1 and CDR2: SGHAT and FQNNGV. V lost 0 bases and J 6 bases, leaving 18 bases between the germline ends.

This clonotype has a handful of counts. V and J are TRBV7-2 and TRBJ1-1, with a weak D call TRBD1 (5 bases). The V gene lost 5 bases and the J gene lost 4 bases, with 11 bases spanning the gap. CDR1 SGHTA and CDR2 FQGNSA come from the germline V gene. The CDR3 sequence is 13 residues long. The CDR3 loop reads CASSTSGGTEAFF. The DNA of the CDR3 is TGTGCCAGCAGCACTTCGGGGGGCACTGAAGCTTTCTTT.

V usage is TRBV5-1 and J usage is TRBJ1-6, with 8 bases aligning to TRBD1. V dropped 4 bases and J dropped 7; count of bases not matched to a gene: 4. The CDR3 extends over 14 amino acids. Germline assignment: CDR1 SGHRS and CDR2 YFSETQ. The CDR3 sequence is CASSKTGENSPLHF. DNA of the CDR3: TGCGCCAGCAGCAAGACAGGGGAAAATTCACCCCTCCACTTT.

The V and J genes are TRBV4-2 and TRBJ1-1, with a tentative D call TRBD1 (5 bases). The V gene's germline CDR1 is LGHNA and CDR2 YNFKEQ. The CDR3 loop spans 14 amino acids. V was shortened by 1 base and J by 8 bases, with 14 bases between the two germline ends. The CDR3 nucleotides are TGTGCCAGCAGCCAAGGGGAGGGGTTAATAGAAGCTTTCTTT. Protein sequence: CASSQGEGLIEAFF.

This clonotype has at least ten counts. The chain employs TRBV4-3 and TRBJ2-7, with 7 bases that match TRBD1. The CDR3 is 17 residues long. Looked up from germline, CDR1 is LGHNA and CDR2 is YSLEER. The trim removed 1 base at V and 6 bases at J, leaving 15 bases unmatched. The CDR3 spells CASSQVTRAGGRGEQYF. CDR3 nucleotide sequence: TGCGCCAGCAGCCAAGTCACTCGGGCAGGGGGTCGAGGCGAGCAGTACTTC.

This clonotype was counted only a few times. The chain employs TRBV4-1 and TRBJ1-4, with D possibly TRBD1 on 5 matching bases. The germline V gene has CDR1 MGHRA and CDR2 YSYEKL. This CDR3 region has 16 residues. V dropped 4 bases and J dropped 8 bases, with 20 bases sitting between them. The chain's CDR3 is CASSRRAEQGEEKLFF. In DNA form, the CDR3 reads TGCGCCAGCAGCCGCCGGGCGGAGCAAGGGGAGGAAAAACTGTTTTTT.

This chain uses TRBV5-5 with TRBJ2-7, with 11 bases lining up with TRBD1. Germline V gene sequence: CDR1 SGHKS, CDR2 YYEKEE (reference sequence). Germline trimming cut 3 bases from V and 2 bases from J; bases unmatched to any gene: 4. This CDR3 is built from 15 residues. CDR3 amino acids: CASSSDRGRAYEQYF. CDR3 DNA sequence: TGTGCCAGCAGCTCGGACAGGGGGCGCGCCTACGAGCAGTACTTC.

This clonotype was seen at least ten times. CDR3 in DNA: TGTGCCAGCAGCTTTTCAGCGGGAATTGAGCGTCGGGATACGCAGTATTTT. Translating gives CASSFSAGIERRDTQYF. The V call is TRBV7-2, the J call TRBJ2-3, with 7 positions matching TRBD2. The CDR3 is 17 amino acids. CDR1 is SGHTA and CDR2 is FQGNSA in the germline V gene. The V and J ends lost 3 bases and 6 bases, in that order; junction bases with no gene match: 15.

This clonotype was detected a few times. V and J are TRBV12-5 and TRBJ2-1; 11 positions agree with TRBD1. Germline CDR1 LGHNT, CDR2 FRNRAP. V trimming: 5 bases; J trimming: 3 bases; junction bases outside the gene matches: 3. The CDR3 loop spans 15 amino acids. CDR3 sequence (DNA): TGTGCTAGTGGTACGGGACAGGGGGACTACAATGAGCAGTTCTTC. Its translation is CASGTGQGDYNEQFF.

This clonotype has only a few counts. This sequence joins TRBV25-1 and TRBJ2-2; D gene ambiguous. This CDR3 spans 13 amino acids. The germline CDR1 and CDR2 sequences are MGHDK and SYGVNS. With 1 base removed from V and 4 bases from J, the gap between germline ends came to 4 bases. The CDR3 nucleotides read TGTGCCAGCAGTGAATTCCGCACCGGGGAGCTGTTTTTT. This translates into CASSEFRTGELFF.

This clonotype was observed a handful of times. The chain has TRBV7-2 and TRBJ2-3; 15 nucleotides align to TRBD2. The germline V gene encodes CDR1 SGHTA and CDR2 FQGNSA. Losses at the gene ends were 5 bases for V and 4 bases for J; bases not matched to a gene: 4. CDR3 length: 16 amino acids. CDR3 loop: CASSPGLAGGADTQYF. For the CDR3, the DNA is TGTGCCAGCAGCCCGGGACTAGCGGGGGGTGCAGATACGCAGTATTTT.

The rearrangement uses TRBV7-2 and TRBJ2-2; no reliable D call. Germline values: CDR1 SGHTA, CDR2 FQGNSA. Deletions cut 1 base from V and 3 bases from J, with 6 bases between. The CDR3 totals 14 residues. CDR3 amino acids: CASSLEHYTGELFF. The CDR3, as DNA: TGTGCCAGCAGCTTAGAGCATTACACCGGGGAGCTGTTTTTT.

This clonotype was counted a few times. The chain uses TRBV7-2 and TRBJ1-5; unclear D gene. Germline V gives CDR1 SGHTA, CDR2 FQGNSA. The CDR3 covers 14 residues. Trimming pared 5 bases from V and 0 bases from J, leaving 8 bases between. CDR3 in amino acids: CASSPIDSNQPQHF. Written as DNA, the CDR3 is TGTGCCAGCAGCCCCATAGATAGCAATCAGCCCCAGCATTTT.

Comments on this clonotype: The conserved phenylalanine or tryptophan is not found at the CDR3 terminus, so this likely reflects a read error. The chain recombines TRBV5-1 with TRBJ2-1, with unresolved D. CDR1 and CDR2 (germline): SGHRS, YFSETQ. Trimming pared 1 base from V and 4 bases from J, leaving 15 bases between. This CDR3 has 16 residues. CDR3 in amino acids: CASSLMSRSKYNEQFL. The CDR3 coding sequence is TGCGCCAGCAGCTTGATGAGTAGGAGCAAATACAATGAGCAGTTCTTG.

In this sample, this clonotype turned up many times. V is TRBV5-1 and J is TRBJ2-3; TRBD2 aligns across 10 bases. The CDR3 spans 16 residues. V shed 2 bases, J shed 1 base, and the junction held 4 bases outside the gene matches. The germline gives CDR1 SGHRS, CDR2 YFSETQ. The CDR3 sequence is CASSFKTSGRTDTQYF. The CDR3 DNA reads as TGCGCCAGCAGCTTCAAGACTAGCGGGCGCACAGATACGCAGTATTTT.